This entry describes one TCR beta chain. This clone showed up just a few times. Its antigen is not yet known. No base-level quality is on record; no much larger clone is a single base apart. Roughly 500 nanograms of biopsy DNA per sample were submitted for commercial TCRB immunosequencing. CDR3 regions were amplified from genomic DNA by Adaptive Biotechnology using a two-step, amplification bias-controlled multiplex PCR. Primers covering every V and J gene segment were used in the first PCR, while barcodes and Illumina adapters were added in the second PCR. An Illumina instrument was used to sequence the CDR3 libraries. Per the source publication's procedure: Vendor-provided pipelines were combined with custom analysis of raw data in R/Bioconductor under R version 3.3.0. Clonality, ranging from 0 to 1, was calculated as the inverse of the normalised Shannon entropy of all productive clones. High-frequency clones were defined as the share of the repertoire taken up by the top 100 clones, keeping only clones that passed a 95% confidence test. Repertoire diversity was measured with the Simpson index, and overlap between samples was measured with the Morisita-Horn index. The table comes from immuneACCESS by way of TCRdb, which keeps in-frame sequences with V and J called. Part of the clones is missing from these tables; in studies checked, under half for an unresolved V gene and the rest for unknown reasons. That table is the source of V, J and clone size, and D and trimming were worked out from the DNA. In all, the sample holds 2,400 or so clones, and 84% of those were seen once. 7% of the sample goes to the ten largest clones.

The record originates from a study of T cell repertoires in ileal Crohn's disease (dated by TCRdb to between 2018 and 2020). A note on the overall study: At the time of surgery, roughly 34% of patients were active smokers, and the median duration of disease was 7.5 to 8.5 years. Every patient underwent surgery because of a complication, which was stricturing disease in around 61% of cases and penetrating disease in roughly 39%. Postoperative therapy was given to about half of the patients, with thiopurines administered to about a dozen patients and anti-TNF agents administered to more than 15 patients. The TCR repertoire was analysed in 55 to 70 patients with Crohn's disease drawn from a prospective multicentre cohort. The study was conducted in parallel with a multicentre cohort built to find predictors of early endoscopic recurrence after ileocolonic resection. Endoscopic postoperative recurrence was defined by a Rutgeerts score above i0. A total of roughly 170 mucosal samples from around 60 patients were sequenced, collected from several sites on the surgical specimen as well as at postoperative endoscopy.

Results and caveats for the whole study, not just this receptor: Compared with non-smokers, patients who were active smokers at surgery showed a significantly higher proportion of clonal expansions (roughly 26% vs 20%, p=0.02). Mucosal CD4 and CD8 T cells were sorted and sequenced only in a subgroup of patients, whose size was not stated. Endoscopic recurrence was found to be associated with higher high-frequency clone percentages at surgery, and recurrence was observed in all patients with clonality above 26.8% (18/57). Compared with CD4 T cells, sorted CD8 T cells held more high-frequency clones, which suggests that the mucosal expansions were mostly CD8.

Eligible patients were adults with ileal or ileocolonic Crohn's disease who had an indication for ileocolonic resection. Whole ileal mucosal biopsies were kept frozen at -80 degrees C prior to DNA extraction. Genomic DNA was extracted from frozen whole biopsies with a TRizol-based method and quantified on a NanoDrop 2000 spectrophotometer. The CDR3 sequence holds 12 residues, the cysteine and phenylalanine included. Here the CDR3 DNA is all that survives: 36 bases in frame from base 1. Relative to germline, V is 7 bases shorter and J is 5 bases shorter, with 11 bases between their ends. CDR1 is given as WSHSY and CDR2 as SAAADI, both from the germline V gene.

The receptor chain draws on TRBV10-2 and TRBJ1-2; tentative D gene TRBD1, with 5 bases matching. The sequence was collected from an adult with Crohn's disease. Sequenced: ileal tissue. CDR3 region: CASKRDDYGYTF. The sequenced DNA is TGCGCCAGCAAAAGGGACGATTATGGCTACACCTTC.